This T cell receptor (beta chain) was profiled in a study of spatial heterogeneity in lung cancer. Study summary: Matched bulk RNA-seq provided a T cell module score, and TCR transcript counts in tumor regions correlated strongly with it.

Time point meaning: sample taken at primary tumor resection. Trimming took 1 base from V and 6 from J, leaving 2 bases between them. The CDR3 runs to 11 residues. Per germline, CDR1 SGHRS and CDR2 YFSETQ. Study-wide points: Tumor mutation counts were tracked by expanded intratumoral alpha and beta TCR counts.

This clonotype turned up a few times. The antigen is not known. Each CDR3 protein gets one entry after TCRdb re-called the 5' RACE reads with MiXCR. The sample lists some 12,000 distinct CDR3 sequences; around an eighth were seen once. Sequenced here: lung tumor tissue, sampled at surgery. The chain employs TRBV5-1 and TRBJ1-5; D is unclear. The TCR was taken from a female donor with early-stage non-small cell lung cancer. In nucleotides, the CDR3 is TGCGCCAGCAGCTTGATTCAGCCCCAGCATTTT. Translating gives CASSLIQPQHF.